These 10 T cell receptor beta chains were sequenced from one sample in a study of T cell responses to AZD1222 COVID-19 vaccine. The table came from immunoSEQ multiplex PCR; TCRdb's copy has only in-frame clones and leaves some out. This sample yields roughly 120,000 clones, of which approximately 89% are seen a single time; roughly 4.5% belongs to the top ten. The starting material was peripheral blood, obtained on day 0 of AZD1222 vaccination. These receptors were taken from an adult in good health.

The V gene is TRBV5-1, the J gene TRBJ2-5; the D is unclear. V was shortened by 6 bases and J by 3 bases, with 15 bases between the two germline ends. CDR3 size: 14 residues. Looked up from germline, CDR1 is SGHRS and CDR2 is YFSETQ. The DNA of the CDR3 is TGCGCCAGCATCGGCGGTAACGGTGAAGAGACCCAGTACTTC. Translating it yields CASIGGNGEETQYF.

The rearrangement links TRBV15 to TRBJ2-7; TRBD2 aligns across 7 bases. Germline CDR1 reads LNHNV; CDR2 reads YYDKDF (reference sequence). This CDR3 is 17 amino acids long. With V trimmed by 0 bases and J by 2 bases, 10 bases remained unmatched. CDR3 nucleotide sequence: TGTGCCACCAGCAGAGAGCTCAGCGGGATAGGTACCTACGAGCAGTACTTC. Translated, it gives CATSRELSGIGTYEQYF.

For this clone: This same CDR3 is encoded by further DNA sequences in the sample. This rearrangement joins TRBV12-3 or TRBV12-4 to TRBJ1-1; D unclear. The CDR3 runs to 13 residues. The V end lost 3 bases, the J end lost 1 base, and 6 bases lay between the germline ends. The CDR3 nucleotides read TGTGCCAGCAGTTTTGCGGGGAACACTGAAGCTTTCTTT. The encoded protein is CASSFAGNTEAFF.

The CDR3 spells CASSLVQGGEQYF. In DNA, the CDR3 is TGTGCCAGCAGCTTAGTTCAGGGGGGCGAGCAGTACTTC. The chain has TRBV7-9 and TRBJ2-7; D might be TRBD1 (7 bases). The CDR3 consists of 13 residues. The V gene's germline CDR1 is SEHNR and CDR2 FQNEAQ (reference sequence). Trimming took 1 base from V and 6 from J, leaving 10 bases between them.

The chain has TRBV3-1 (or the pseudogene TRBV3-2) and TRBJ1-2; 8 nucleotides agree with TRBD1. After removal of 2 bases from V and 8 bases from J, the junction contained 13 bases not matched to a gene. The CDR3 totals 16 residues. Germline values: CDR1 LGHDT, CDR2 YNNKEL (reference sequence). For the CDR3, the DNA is TGTGCCAGCAGCCAAACAGGGGCAGGGGGCGTGAGAGGCTACACCTTC. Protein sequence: CASSQTGAGGVRGYTF.

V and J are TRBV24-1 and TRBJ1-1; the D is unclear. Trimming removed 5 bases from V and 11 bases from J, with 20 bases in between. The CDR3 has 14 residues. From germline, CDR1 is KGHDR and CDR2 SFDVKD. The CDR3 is CATSVDGAGGGAFF. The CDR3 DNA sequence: TGTGCCACCAGTGTTGATGGCGCCGGCGGCGGCGCTTTCTTT.

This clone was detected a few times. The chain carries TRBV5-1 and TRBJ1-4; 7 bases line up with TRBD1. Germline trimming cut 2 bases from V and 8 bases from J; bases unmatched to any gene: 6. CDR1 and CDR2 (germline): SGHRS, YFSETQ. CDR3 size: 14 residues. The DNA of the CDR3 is TGCGCCAGCAGCTTTGCAGGGGGTTTAGAAAAACTGTTTTTT. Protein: CASSFAGGLEKLFF.

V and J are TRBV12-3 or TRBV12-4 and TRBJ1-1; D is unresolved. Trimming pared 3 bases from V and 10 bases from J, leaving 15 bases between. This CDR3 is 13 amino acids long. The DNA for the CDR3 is TGTGCCAGCAGTTTTCGCCAGCCACGAGTAGCTTTCTTT. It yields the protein CASSFRQPRVAFF.

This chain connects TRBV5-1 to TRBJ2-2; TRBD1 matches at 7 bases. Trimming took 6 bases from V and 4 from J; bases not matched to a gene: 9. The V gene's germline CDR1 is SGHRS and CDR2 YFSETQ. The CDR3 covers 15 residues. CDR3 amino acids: CASTLDRFFTGELFF. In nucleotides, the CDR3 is TGCGCCAGCACTTTGGACAGGTTTTTCACCGGGGAGCTGTTTTTT.

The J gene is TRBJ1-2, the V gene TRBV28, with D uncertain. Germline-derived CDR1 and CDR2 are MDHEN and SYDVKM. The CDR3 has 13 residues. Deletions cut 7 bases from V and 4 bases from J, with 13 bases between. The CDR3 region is CASTSPPVYGYTF. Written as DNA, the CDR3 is TGTGCCAGCACCTCTCCCCCTGTCTATGGCTACACCTTC.